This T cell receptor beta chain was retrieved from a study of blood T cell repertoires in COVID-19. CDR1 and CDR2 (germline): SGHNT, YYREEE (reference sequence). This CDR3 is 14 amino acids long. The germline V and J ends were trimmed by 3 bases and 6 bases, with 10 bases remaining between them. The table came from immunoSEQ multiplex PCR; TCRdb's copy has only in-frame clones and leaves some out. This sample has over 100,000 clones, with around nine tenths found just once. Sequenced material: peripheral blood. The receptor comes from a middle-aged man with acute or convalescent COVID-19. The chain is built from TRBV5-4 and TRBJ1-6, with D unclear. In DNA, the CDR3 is TGTGCCAGCAGCTGGAGGACGGTTAATTCACCCCTCCACTTT. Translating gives CASSWRTVNSPLHF.